This entry features one T cell receptor beta chain sequence. What it binds is unknown. This record belongs to a study of cytomegalovirus exposure and HLA in healthy donors. Whole-study results and caveats: Some highly shared sequence variants likely arose as a pipeline artifact. Productive rates of about 87% or about 30% were seen for most TCR beta V segments in an earlier analysis. The authors enumerated roughly 160 TCR beta chains as linked to cytomegalovirus.

The ends were cut back, 6 bases at V and 2 bases at J, with 13 bases in the middle. The CDR3 runs 13 residues. CDR1 is SQVTM, CDR2 ANQGSEA, per germline. This PCR relied on a set of 60 Vbeta primers and 13 Jbeta primers. In the authors' methods: An analysis performed later counted 75 million to 80 million unique TCR beta chains (approximately 10 million of them shared). Measured with immunoSEQ multiplex PCR; TCRdb has only the in-frame clones, and not every one. V and J calls and clone size follow that table, whereas D and trimming were derived from the DNA. The table gives some 120,000 clones; the top ten clones make up about 2.2% of it.

The rearrangement joins TRBV29-1 to TRBJ2-5; D may be TRBD1 (5 bases). The source of this sequence is a man in his forties or fifties in good health and CMV-seronegative. Material for sequencing was PBMCs. In nucleotides, the CDR3 is TGCAGCGTCTCCAGGGATTTACAAGAGACCCAGTACTTC. Residues: CSVSRDLQETQYF.